This is a list of T cell receptor beta chains from one sample in a study of PD-L1 blockade in urothelial cancer. Assay used: immunoSEQ multiplex PCR; TCRdb lists only in-frame clones, some missing. Of about 30,000 clones detected, about 89% appear once; the ten largest clones hold under 9.5%. Sequenced here: PBMCs, sampled around atezolizumab (anti-PD-L1) treatment. The receptors derive from a man at least 80 years old with urothelial cancer. CDR3s include the opening cysteine and the closing phenylalanine or tryptophan. The D gene is left open where the match is weak. The listing skips clone size in some rows; elsewhere it reads once, few, many or a size class.

DNA: TGTGCCAGTAGTTCTAGCGGGAGGGATGGAGATACGCAGTATTTT
CDR3: CASSSSGRDGDTQYF
V: TRBV19
J: TRBJ2-3
D: TRBD2
size: -

DNA: TGTGCCAGCAGCCTCACTATCGGGATGGGTTACGAGCAGTACTTC
CDR3: CASSLTIGMGYEQYF
V: TRBV9
J: TRBJ2-7
D: -
size: -

DNA: TGTGCCAGCTCACCCGATCTGGCCGTTATGAACACTGAAGCTTTCTTT
CDR3: CASSPDLAVMNTEAFF
V: TRBV18
J: TRBJ1-1
D: -
size: -

DNA: TGTGCCAGCAGCTTGGGGAGTGGAGGATACAATGAGCAGTTCTTC
CDR3: CASSLGSGGYNEQFF
V: TRBV5-5
J: TRBJ2-1
D: -
size: once

DNA: TGTGCCAGTAGACACCTTGGAGGGCCGGATACGCAGTATTTT
CDR3: CASRHLGGPDTQYF
V: TRBV19
J: TRBJ2-3
D: -
size: -

DNA: TGTGCCAGCAGCTTGCCGGGACACCTTAGCAATCAGCCCCAGCATTTT
CDR3: CASSLPGHLSNQPQHF
V: TRBV7-8
J: TRBJ1-5
D: -
size: -

DNA: TGTGCCAGCAGCGACACCGGGACAGGGGGCGACGAGCAGTACTTC
CDR3: CASSDTGTGGDEQYF
V: TRBV7-9
J: TRBJ2-7
D: TRBD1
size: -

DNA: TGTGCCAGCAGTTACTCGGGGCTAGCGGGGCAGTTCTTC
CDR3: CASSYSGLAGQFF
V: TRBV6-6
J: TRBJ2-1
D: TRBD2
size: few

DNA: TGTGCCAGTCGACTAGCGGTTAATAATGAGCAGTTCTTC
CDR3: CASRLAVNNEQFF
V: TRBV6-1
J: TRBJ2-1
D: TRBD2
size: once

DNA: TGTGCCAGCAGGAGAGGACTAGCGGCCTCTGGGGCCAACGTCCTGACTTTC
CDR3: CASRRGLAASGANVLTF
V: TRBV28
J: TRBJ2-6
D: TRBD2
size: -

DNA: TGTGCAAGTCGCTTAGGGCAGCGGGGCCCCTACAATGAGCAGTTCTTC
CDR3: CASRLGQRGPYNEQFF
V: TRBV12-2
J: TRBJ2-1
D: -
size: -

DNA: TGTGCCAGCAGCTTAGACCGCCTAGAGTCCTACGAGCAGTACTTC
CDR3: CASSLDRLESYEQYF
V: TRBV7-9
J: TRBJ2-7
D: -
size: -

DNA: TGTGCCAGCAGTGCAGGGGACAGGAACTATGGCTACACCTTC
CDR3: CASSAGDRNYGYTF
V: TRBV6-1
J: TRBJ1-2
D: TRBD1
size: once

DNA: TGTGCCAGCAGTACCCCCGGGGGGGGGCGCCCTGAAGCTTTCTTT
CDR3: CASSTPGGGRPEAFF
V: TRBV27
J: TRBJ1-1
D: -
size: -

DNA: TGTGCCAGCAGTCTCCTGGACAGTCATACGCAGTATTTT
CDR3: CASSLLDSHTQYF
V: TRBV6-5
J: TRBJ2-3
D: -
size: once

DNA: TGTGCCAGCAGCTTAATGGACAGGGGTTTGGCGGGAGGGTACGAGCAGTACTTC
CDR3: CASSLMDRGLAGGYEQYF
V: TRBV7-2
J: TRBJ2-7
D: -
size: -

DNA: TGTGCCTGGAGTTCCGACAGACTGGGGGGCTACACCTTC
CDR3: CAWSSDRLGGYTF
V: TRBV30
J: TRBJ1-2
D: -
size: -

DNA: TGTGCCAGCAGTTACGGGGGACAGGGGAGTGGAGAGACCCAGTACTTC
CDR3: CASSYGGQGSGETQYF
V: TRBV6-6
J: TRBJ2-5
D: TRBD1
size: -

DNA: TGTGCCATCAGTGATGTAGTGGGAGGACTCACAGATACGCAGTATTTT
CDR3: CAISDVVGGLTDTQYF
V: TRBV10-3
J: TRBJ2-3
D: -
size: -

DNA: TGTGCCAGCAGCCCATCAGCCGGGACGACTAGGGACGAGCAGTACTTC
CDR3: CASSPSAGTTRDEQYF
V: TRBV7-2
J: TRBJ2-7
D: -
size: -

DNA: TGTGCCAGCTCACCACCGGGGGGTGATACGCAGTATTTT
CDR3: CASSPPGGDTQYF
V: TRBV18
J: TRBJ2-3
D: -
size: -

DNA: TGCGCCAGCAGCATGCTAGCGGGAGGGGACAATGAGCAGTTCTTC
CDR3: CASSMLAGGDNEQFF
V: TRBV5-1
J: TRBJ2-1
D: TRBD2
size: -

DNA: TGCGCCAGCAGCCCAGGACTGTTGGACTCCTACGAGCAGTACTTC
CDR3: CASSPGLLDSYEQYF
V: TRBV5-1
J: TRBJ2-7
D: -
size: -

DNA: TGTGCCAGCTCACCATTCAGGGACAAAGAAGCTTTCTTT
CDR3: CASSPFRDKEAFF
V: TRBV18
J: TRBJ1-1
D: -
size: -

DNA: TGTGCCAGCAGCTCCGGGAGGGGACGGGGGGAGCAGTACTTC
CDR3: CASSSGRGRGEQYF
V: TRBV5-8
J: TRBJ2-7
D: TRBD2
size: -

DNA: TGTGCCAGCAGTTCCGAGGACAGGGGATGGGGGCAAGAGACCCAGTACTTC
CDR3: CASSSEDRGWGQETQYF
V: TRBV28
J: TRBJ2-5
D: TRBD1
size: few

DNA: TGTGCCAGCAGCTTAGGGGAACAGGGGGAGCAGTTCTTC
CDR3: CASSLGEQGEQFF
V: TRBV11-3
J: TRBJ2-1
D: TRBD1
size: -

DNA: TGTGCCAGTAGTATAGGAGGGAGCGGGACGAACACCGGGGAGCTGTTTTTT
CDR3: CASSIGGSGTNTGELFF
V: TRBV19
J: TRBJ2-2
D: TRBD2
size: -

DNA: TGTGCCAGCAGTGAAGCTGGACTCTTCGCTGACTATGGCTACACCTTC
CDR3: CASSEAGLFADYGYTF
V: TRBV6-1
J: TRBJ1-2
D: -
size: -

DNA: TGTGCCAGCAGCTCTCTGGGAACTACTAGCGGGAGGGGGGAGACCCAGTACTTC
CDR3: CASSSLGTTSGRGETQYF
V: TRBV7-6
J: TRBJ2-5
D: TRBD2
size: once

DNA: TGTGCCTGGGGGGTTGGGGGGTACGAGCAGTACTTC
CDR3: CAWGVGGYEQYF
V: TRBV30
J: TRBJ2-7
D: -
size: -

DNA: TGCGCCAGCAGCTTGGATTTGCGGGAGGCCCGGGAGCTGTTTTTT
CDR3: CASSLDLREARELFF
V: TRBV5-1
J: TRBJ2-2
D: TRBD2
size: -

DNA: TGTGCCAGCAGCTTTTCCCCCGGGACAGGCCTTGAAGCTTTCTTT
CDR3: CASSFSPGTGLEAFF
V: TRBV7-2
J: TRBJ1-1
D: TRBD1
size: once

DNA: TGTGCCAGCAGTTTTACCCAGGGGACTAGTAGAGCCGAGCAGTACTTC
CDR3: CASSFTQGTSRAEQYF
V: TRBV6-5
J: TRBJ2-7
D: TRBD2
size: -

DNA: TGTGCCAGCAGCTTAGACTGCCGGGACAGAGATAATCAGCCCCAGCATTTT
CDR3: CASSLDCRDRDNQPQHF
V: TRBV11-3
J: TRBJ1-5
D: TRBD1
size: few

DNA: TGTGCCAGCAGCTTAGAGGCAAGCGGCAGGGGTGGGGTAAAACTGTTTTTT
CDR3: CASSLEASGRGGVKLFF
V: TRBV7-2
J: TRBJ1-4
D: -
size: -

DNA: TGCGCCAGCAGCTCGAGGGACTCCTCTAGGACCGGGGAGCTGTTTTTT
CDR3: CASSSRDSSRTGELFF
V: TRBV5-1
J: TRBJ2-2
D: -
size: -

DNA: TGTGCCAGCAAGGGGGTAATTGGAAACACCATATATTTT
CDR3: CASKGVIGNTIYF
V: TRBV6-5
J: TRBJ1-3
D: -
size: -

DNA: TGTGCCAGCGCTAGTATGTATGAGCAGTTCTTC
CDR3: CASASMYEQFF
V: TRBV7-2
J: TRBJ2-1
D: -
size: -

DNA: TGCGCCAGCAGCGTAACCGGGACAGGGGGCAATGAGCAGTTCTTC
CDR3: CASSVTGTGGNEQFF
V: TRBV5-1
J: TRBJ2-1
D: TRBD1
size: -

DNA: TGCAGCGCTGGGGACAGAGTTTACACAGATACGCAGTATTTT
CDR3: CSAGDRVYTDTQYF
V: TRBV29-1
J: TRBJ2-3
D: TRBD1
size: -